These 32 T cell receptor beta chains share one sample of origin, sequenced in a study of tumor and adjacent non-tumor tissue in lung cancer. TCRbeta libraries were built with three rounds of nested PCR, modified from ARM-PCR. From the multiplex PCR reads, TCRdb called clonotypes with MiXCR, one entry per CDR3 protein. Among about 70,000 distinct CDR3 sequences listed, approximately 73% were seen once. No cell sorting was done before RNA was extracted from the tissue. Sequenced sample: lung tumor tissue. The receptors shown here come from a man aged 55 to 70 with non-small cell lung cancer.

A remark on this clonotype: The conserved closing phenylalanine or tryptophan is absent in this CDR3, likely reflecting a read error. The CDR3 is CSVGPSGSNQPQHI. For the CDR3, the DNA is TGCAGCGTTGGTCCCTCAGGTAGCAACCAGCCCCAGCATATT. J is TRBJ1-5 and V is TRBV29-1; no clear D. This CDR3 is built from 14 residues. Germline assignment: CDR1 SQVTM and CDR2 ANQGSEA.

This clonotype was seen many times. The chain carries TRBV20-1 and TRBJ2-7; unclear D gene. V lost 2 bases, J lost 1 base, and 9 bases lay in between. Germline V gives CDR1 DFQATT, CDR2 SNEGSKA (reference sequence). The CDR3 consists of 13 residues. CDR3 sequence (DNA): TGCAGTGCTAGAACGGGCAGATCCTACGAGCAGTACTTC. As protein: CSARTGRSYEQYF.

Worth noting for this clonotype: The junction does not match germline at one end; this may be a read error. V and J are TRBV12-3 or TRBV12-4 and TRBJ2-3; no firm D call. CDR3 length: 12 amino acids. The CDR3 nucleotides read TGTGCCTGCAGTTTCAGCATAGATACGCAGTATTTT. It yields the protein CACSFSIDTQYF.

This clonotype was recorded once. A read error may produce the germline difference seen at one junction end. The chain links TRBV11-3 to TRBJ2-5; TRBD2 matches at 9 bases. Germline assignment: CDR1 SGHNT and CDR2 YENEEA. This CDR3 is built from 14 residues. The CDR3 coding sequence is TGTGCCAGCAGCCCTAGCGGGGCCAGGGAGATCCAGTATTTC. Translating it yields CASSPSGAREIQYF.

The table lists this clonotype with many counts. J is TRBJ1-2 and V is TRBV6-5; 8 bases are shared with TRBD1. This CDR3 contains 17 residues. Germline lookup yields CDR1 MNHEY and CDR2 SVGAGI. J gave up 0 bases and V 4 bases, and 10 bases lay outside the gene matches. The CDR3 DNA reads TGTGCCAGCAGTTCATCGCACAGGGGGACTGCTAACTATGGCTACACCTTC. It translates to CASSSSHRGTANYGYTF.

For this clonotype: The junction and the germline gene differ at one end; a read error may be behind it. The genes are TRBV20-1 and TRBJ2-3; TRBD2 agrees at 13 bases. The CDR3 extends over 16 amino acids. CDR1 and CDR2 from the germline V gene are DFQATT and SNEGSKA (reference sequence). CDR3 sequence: CSTPTSGRAGTDAQYF. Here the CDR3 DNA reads TGCAGTACCCCAACTAGCGGGAGGGCCGGGACAGATGCGCAGTATTTT.

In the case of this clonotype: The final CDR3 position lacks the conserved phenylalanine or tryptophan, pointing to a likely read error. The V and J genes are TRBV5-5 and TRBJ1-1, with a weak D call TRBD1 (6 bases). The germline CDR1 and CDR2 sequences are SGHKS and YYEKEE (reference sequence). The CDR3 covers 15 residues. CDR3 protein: CASTYRDTWNIEAFS. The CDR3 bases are TGTGCCAGCACCTACCGGGACACCTGGAACATTGAAGCTTTCTCT.

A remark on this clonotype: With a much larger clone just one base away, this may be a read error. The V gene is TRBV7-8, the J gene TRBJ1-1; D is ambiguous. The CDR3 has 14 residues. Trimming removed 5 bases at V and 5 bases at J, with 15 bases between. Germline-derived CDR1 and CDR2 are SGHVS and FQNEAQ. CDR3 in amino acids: CASSTLKVGTEAFF. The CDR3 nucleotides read TGTGCCAGCAGCACACTCAAGGTGGGGACTGAAGCTTTCTTT.

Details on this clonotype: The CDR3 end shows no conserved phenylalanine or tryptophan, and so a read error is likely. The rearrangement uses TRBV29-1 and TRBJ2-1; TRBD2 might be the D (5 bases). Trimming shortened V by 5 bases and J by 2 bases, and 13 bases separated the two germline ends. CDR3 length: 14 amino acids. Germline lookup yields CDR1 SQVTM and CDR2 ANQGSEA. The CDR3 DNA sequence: TGCAGCGTTTACCTGGACTGGACCTACAATGAGCAGTTCCTC. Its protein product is CSVYLDWTYNEQFL.

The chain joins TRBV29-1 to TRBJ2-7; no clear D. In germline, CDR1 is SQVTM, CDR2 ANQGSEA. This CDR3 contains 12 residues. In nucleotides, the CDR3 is TGCATCGCTGTAGTGGACTCCTACGAGCAGTACTTC. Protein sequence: CIAVVDSYEQYF.

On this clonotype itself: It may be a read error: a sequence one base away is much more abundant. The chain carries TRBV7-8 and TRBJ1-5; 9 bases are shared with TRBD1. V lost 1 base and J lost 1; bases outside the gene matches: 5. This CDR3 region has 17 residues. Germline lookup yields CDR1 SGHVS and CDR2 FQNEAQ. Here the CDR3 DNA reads TGTGCCAGCAGCTTAGGGGGACAGGGAGGAAGCAATCAGCCCCAGCATTTT. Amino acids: CASSLGGQGGSNQPQHF.

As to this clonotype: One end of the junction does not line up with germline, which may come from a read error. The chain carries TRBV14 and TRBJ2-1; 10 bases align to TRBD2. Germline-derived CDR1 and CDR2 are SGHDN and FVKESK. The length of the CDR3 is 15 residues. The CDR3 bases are TGTGTCAGCAGCCAAGCTAGCGGGAGTGGCAATGAGCAGTTCTTC. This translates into CVSSQASGSGNEQFF. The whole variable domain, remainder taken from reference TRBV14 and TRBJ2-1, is EAGVTQFPSHSVIEKGQTVTLRCDPISGHDNLYWYRRVMGKEIKFLLHFVKESKQDESGMPNNRFLAERTGGTYSTLKVQPAELEDSGVYFCVSSQASGSGNEQFFGPGTRLTVL.

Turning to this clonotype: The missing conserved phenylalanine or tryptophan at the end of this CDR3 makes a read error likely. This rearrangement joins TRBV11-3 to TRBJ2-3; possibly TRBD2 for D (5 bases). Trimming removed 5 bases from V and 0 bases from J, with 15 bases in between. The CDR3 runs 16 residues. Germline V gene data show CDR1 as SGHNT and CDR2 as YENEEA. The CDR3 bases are TGTGCCAGCAGCCTCGGGCTAGCAGATAGCACAGATACGCAGTATATT. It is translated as CASSLGLADSTDTQYI.

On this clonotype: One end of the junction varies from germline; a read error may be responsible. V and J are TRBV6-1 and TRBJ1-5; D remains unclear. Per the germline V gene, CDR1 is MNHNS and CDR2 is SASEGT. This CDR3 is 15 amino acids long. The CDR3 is CASSEVSKSNQPQHF. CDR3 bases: TGTGCCAGCAGTGAAGTATCGAAAAGCAATCAGCCCCAGCACTTT.

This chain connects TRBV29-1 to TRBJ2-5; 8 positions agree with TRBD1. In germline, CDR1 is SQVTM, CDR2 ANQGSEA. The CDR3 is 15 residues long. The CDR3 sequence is CGAIRQGRIGETQYF. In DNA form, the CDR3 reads TGCGGCGCCATCAGACAGGGGCGCATAGGAGAGACCCAGTACTTC.

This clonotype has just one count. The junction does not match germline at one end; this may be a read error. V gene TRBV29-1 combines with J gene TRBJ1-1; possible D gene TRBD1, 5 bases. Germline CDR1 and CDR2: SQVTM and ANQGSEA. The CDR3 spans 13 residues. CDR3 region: CSVGEGENTEAIF. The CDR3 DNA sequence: TGCAGCGTTGGTGAAGGGGAAAACACAGAAGCTATCTTT.

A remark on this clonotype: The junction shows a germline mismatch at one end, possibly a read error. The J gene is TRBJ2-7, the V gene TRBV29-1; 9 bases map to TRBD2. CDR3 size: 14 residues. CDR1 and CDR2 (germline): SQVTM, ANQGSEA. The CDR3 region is CSIESSGTQYEQYF. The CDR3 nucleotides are TGCAGCATTGAATCTAGCGGGACACAATACGAGCAGTACTTC.

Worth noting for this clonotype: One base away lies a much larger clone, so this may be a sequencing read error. In nucleotides, the CDR3 is TGTGCCATATGGGACAGGGTTCATGATACGCAGTATTTT. Protein sequence: CAIWDRVHDTQYF. J is TRBJ2-3 and V is TRBV5-4, with TRBD1 matching 9 bases. Germline loops: CDR1 SGHNT, CDR2 YYREEE (reference sequence). The V segment lost 9 bases and the J segment 6 bases; nucleotides outside the gene matches: 8. The CDR3 runs 13 residues.

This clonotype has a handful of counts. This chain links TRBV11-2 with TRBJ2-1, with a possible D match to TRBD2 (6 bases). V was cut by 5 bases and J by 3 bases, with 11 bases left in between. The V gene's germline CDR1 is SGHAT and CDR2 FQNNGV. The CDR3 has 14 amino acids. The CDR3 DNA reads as TGTGCCAGCAGCCGGACTACCGGCTACAATGAGCAGTTCTTC. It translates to CASSRTTGYNEQFF.

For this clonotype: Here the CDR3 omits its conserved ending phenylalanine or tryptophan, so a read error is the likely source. The CDR3 loop is CSVSTGTDKQYL. Written as DNA, the CDR3 is TGCAGTGTTAGCACAGGGACAGATAAGCAGTATTTG. The chain joins TRBV20-1 to TRBJ2-3; 7 positions match TRBD1. Germline V gene sequence: CDR1 DFQATT, CDR2 SNEGSKA (reference sequence). The CDR3 covers 12 residues.

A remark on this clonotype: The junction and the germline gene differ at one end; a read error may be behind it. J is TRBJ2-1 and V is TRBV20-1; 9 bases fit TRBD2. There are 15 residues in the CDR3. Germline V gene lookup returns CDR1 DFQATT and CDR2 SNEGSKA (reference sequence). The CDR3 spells CSAITTSGRRNEQSF. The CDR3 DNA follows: TGCAGTGCTATAACGACTAGCGGACGAAGGAATGAACAGTCCTTC.

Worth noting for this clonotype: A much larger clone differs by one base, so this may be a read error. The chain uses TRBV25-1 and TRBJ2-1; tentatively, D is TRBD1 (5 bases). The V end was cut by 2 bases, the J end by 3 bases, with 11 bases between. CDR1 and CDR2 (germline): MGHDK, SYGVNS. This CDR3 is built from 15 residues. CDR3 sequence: CASSEDSVYYNEQFF. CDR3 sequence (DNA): TGTGCCAGCAGTGAAGACAGCGTTTACTACAATGAGCAGTTCTTC.

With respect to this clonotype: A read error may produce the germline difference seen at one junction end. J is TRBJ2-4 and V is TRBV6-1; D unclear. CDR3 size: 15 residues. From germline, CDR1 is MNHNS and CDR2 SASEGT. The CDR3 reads CASSVIVLAKNIQYF. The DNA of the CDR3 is TGTGCCAGCAGTGTCATTGTTTTAGCCAAAAACATCCAGTACTTC.

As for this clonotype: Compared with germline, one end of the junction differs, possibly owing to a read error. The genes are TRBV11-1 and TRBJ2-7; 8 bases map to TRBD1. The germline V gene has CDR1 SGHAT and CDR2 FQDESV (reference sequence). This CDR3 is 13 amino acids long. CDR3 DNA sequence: TGTGCCAGGAGTCCCGGGACAGGCTACGAACAGTACTTC. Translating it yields CARSPGTGYEQYF.

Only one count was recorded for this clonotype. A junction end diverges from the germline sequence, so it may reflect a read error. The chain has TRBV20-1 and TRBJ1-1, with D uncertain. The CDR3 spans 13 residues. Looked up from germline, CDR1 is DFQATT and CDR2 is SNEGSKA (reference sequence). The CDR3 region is CSAAGELNTETFF. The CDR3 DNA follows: TGCAGTGCCGCTGGAGAGCTGAACACTGAAACTTTCTTT.

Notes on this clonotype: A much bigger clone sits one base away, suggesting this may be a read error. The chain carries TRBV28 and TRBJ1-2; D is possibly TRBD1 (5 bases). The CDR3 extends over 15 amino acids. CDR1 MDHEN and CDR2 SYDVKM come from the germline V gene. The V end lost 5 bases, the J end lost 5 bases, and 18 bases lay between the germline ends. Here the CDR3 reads CASSHLGQDTYGYTF. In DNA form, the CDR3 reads TGTGCCAGCAGTCATCTTGGGCAGGACACTTATGGCTACACCTTC.

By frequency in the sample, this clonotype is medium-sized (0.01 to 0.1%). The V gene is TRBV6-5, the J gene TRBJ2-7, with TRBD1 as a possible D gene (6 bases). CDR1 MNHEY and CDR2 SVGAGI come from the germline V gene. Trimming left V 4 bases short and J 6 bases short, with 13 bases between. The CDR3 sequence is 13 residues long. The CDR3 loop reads CASSLTGLGEQYF. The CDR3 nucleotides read TGTGCCAGCAGTTTAACAGGGTTGGGCGAGCAGTACTTC.

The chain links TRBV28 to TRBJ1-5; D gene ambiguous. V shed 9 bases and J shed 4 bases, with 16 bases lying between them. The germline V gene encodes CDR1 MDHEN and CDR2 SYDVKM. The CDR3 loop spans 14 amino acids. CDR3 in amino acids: CASLLGMGNQPQHF. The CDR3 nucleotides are TGTGCCAGTCTACTTGGAATGGGTAATCAGCCCCAGCATTTT.

As DNA, the CDR3 is TGTGCCAGCAGCCCGGGACTAGCGGCCTACGAGCAGTACTTC. Encoded protein: CASSPGLAAYEQYF. The chain employs TRBV2 and TRBJ2-7, with TRBD2 matching over 11 bases. Looked up from germline, CDR1 is SNHLY and CDR2 is FYNNEI. V lost 6 bases to trimming and J lost 2 bases; unmatched junction nucleotides: 3. This CDR3 has 14 amino acids.

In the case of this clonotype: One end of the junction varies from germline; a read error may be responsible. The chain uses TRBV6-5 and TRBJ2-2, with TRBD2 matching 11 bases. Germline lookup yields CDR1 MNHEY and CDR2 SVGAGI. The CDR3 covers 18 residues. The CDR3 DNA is TGTGCCAGCAATTACAGGGCGTTAGCGGGAGGGACCACCGGGGAGCTGTTTTTT. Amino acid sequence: CASNYRALAGGTTGELFF.

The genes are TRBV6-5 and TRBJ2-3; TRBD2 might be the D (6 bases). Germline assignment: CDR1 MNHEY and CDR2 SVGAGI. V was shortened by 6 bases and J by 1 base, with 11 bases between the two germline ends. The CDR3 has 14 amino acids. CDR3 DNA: TGTGCCAGCAGAGCAGGAGGGGGCACAGATACGCAGTATTTT. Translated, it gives CASRAGGGTDTQYF.

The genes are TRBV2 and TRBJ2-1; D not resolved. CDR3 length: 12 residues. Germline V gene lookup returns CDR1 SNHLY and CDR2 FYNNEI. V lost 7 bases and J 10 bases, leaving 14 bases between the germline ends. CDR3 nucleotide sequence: TGTGCCAGCATCGGAGCCGGGTACGAGCAGTTCTTC. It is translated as CASIGAGYEQFF.